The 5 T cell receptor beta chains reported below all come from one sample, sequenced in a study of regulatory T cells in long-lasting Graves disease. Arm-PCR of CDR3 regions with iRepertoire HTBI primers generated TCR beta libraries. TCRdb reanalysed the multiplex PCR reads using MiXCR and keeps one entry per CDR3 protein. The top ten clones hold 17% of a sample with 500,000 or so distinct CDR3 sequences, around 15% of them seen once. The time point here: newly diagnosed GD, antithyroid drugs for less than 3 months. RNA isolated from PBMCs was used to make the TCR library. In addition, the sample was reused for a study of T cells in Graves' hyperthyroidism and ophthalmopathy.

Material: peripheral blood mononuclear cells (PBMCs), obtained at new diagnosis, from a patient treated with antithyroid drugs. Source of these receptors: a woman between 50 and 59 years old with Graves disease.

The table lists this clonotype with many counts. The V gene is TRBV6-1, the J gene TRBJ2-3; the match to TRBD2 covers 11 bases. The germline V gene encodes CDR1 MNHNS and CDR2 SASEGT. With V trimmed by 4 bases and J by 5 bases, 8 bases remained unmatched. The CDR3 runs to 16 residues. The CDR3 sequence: CASSGVAGGPGDTQYF. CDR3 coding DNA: TGTGCCAGCAGTGGCGTAGCGGGAGGGCCTGGAGATACGCAGTATTTT.

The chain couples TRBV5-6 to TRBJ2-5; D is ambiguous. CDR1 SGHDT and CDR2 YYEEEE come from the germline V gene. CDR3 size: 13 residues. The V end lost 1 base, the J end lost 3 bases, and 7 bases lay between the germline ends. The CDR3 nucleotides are TGTGCCAGCAGCTTGTTACTGGAAGAGACCCAGTACTTC. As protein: CASSLLLEETQYF.

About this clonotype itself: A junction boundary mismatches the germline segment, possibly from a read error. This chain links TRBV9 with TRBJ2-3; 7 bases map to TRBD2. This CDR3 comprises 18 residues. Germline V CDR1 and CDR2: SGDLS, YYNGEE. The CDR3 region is CASSVARSGLDLTGTQYF. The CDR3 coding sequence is TGTGCCAGCAGCGTAGCGCGATCCGGACTAGACCTCACAGGTACGCAGTATTTT.

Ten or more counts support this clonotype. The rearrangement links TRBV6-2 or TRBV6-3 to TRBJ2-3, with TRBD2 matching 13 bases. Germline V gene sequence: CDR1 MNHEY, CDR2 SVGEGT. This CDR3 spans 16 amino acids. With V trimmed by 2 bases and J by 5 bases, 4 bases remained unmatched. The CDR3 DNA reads TGTGCCAGCAGTTACCGAACTAGCGGGAGGGGAGATACGCAGTATTTT. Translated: CASSYRTSGRGDTQYF.

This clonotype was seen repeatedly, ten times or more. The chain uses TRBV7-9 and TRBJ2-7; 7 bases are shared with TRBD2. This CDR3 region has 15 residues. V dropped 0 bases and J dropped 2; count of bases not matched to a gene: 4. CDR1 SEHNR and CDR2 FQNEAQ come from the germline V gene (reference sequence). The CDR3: CASSLAGLKTYEQYF. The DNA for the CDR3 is TGTGCCAGCAGCTTAGCGGGACTAAAAACCTACGAGCAGTACTTC.